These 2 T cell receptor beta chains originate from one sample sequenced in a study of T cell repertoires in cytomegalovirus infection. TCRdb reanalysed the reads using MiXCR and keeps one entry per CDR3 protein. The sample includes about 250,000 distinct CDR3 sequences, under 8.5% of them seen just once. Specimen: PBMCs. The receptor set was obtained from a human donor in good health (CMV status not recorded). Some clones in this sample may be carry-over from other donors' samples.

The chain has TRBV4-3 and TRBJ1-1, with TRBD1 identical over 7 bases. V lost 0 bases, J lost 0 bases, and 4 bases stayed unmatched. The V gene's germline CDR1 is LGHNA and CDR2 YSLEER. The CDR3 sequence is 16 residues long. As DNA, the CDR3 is TGCGCCAGCAGCCAAGACTCGGGACAGTTGAACACTGAAGCTTTCTTT. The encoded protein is CASSQDSGQLNTEAFF.

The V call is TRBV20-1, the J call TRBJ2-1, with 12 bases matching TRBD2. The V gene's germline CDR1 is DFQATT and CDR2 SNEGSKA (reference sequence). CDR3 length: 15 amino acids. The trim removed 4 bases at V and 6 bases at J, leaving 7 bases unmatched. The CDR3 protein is CSAIGLAGKSNEQFF. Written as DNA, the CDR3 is TGCAGTGCTATAGGACTAGCGGGGAAGAGCAATGAGCAGTTCTTC.